The source of this T cell receptor beta chain is a study of blood T cells in healthy people across ages. Combining a sample-barcoded 5' primer with a J-beta primer mix, a second PCR ran for about 6 to 12 cycles. A 12-random-nucleotide template-switch adaptor tagged each cDNA molecule. TCRdb redid the calling of the 5' RACE reads with MiXCR, one entry per CDR3 protein. The table shows roughly 800,000 distinct CDR3 sequences, with around 25% occurring only once. CDR1 is SEHNR and CDR2 is FQNEAQ in the germline V gene (reference sequence). V shed 7 bases, J shed 6 bases, and the junction held 4 bases outside the gene matches. The CDR3 totals 13 residues. This sample also appeared in a second study, on T cells of mothers and their children.

The receptor's source is a boy between 10 and 17 years old in good health. Sequenced material: blood. The rearrangement links TRBV7-9 to TRBJ2-1, with 9 positions matching TRBD1. CDR3 residues: CASNRGPGNEQFF. CDR3 DNA sequence: TGTGCCAGCAACAGGGGGCCAGGCAATGAGCAGTTCTTC. Filled out from reference TRBV7-9 and TRBJ2-1, the complete variable domain reads DTGVSQNPRHKITKRGQNVTFRCDPISEHNRLYWYRQTLGQGPEFLTYFQNEAQLEKSRLLSDRFSAERPKGSFSTLEIQRTEQGDSAMYLCASNRGPGNEQFFGPGTRLTVL.